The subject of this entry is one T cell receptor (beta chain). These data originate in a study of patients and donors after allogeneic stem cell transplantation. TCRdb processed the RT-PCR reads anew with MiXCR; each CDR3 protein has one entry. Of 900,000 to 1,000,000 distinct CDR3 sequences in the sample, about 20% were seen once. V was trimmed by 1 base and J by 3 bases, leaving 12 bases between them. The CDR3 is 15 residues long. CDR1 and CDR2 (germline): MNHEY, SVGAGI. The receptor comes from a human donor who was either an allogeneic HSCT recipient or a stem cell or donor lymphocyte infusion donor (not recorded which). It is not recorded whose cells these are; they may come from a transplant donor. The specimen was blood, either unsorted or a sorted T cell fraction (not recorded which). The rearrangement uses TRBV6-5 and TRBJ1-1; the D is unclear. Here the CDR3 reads CASSYYCSGDTEAFF. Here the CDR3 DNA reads TGTGCCAGCAGTTACTATTGCAGCGGGGACACTGAAGCTTTCTTT.